These 25 T cell receptor beta chains share one sample of origin, sequenced in a study of blood T cell repertoires in COVID-19. Profiling relied on immunoSEQ multiplex PCR, and the TCRdb table lists in-frame clones only, not all of them. The repertoire holds 45,000 to 65,000 clones, with about 86% as singletons. Material for sequencing was peripheral blood. The receptor source for this set is an elderly man with active COVID-19.

The chain uses TRBV20-1 and TRBJ1-1; no definite D call. The V end lost 6 bases, the J end lost 6 bases, and 11 bases lay between the germline ends. CDR1 and CDR2 (germline): DFQATT, SNEGSKA (reference sequence). This CDR3 region has 11 residues. As DNA, the CDR3 is TGCAGTGCCCCGCCCGGTCCTGAAGCTTTCTTT. It translates to CSAPPGPEAFF.

The chain is built from TRBV9 and TRBJ2-1; possibly TRBD2 for D (5 bases). Germline-derived CDR1 and CDR2 are SGDLS and YYNGEE. V shed 5 bases and J shed 5 bases, with 14 bases lying between them. This CDR3 region has 14 residues. In nucleotides, the CDR3 is TGTGCCAGCAGAGCCACAGCGGATGACAATGAGCAGTTCTTC. It specifies CASRATADDNEQFF.

The chain carries TRBV20-1 and TRBJ1-2; tentative D call: TRBD1 (5 bases). The CDR3 consists of 10 residues. Between the trimmed V and J ends, which lost 5 bases and 7 bases, there was a span of 8 bases. Germline-derived CDR1 and CDR2 are DFQATT and SNEGSKA (reference sequence). The CDR3 region has the DNA TGCAGTGCTTCCCAGGGTGGCTACACCTTC. This gives the protein CSASQGGYTF.

The rearrangement uses TRBV10-1 and TRBJ1-2; weak D call: TRBD1 (5 bases). The V gene's germline CDR1 is WNHNN and CDR2 SYGVQD (reference sequence). Trimming left V 7 bases short and J 7 bases short, with 10 bases between. The CDR3 has 11 residues. The CDR3: CASNRGGGYTF. CDR3 bases: TGCGCCAGCAATAGGGGAGGTGGCTACACCTTC.

The chain is built from TRBV7-2 and TRBJ2-2; unclear D gene. The CDR3 contains 13 residues. Germline CDR1 SGHTA, CDR2 FQGNSA. Trimming removed 5 bases at V and 8 bases at J, with 12 bases between. CDR3 residues: CASSTNRGGELFF. CDR3 DNA: TGTGCCAGCAGCACTAATCGAGGAGGGGAGCTGTTTTTT.

This chain joins TRBV24-1 and TRBJ2-5, with TRBD2 matching over 10 bases. This CDR3 is built from 16 residues. The germline V gene has CDR1 KGHDR and CDR2 SFDVKD. V was pared by 3 bases and J by 5 bases, with 8 bases of the junction left unmatched. Here the CDR3 DNA reads TGTGCCACCAGTGATCCGCCGGCTAGCGGGAGCGAGACCCAGTACTTC. Translated, it gives CATSDPPASGSETQYF.

The chain carries TRBV7-3 and TRBJ1-2; D gene uncertain. Trimming took off 3 bases at V and 0 bases at J, with 5 bases between the two ends. CDR1 is SGHTA and CDR2 is FQGTGA in the germline V gene. There are 13 residues in the CDR3. The CDR3 loop is CASSLYPNYGYTF. The CDR3 DNA follows: TGTGCCAGCAGCTTGTATCCTAACTATGGCTACACCTTC.

The rearrangement uses TRBV30 and TRBJ1-6; TRBD1 agrees at 7 bases. The V segment lost 7 bases and the J segment 7 bases; nucleotides outside the gene matches: 7. The CDR3 has 13 amino acids. Germline CDR1 GTSNPN, CDR2 SVGIG (reference sequence). CDR3 loop: CALQGVRNSPLHF. CDR3 nucleotide sequence: TGTGCCTTGCAGGGGGTGCGGAATTCACCCCTCCACTTT. Full variable domain (outside the CDR3, taken from reference TRBV30 and TRBJ1-6): SQTIHQWPATLVQPVGSPLSLECTVEGTSNPNLYWYRQAAGRGLQLLFYSVGIGQISSEVPQNLSASRPQDRQFILSSKKLLLSDSGFYLCALQGVRNSPLHFGNGTRLTVT.

This chain uses TRBV7-3 with TRBJ2-6, with D possibly TRBD2 on 6 matching bases. The V gene's germline CDR1 is SGHTA and CDR2 FQGTGA. This CDR3 has 16 residues. The ends were cut back, 1 base at V and 2 bases at J, with 9 bases in the middle. The CDR3 nucleotides read TGTGCCAGCAGCTTAATGGGACTTACTGGGGCCAACGTCCTGACTTTC. Protein: CASSLMGLTGANVLTF.

The chain links TRBV5-6 to TRBJ1-2, with D maybe TRBD1 (6 bases). Per germline, CDR1 SGHDT and CDR2 YYEEEE. This CDR3 region has 16 residues. Trimming took 2 bases from V and 4 from J, leaving 18 bases between them. The CDR3 reads CASSFGAGGAGYGYTF. The DNA for the CDR3 is TGTGCCAGCAGCTTCGGCGCGGGGGGCGCCGGCTATGGCTACACCTTC.

The chain links TRBV24-1 to TRBJ2-3, with D perhaps matching TRBD1 (5 bases). This CDR3 comprises 12 residues. V gave up 7 bases and J gave up 8 bases, with 12 bases separating them. Germline V gene sequence: CDR1 KGHDR, CDR2 SFDVKD. CDR3 in DNA: TGTGCCACCAGGAGTGGGGCAGGTACGCAGTATTTT. This translates into CATRSGAGTQYF.

The sample holds one count of this clone. The V call is TRBV29-1, the J call TRBJ2-1; 9 nucleotides agree with TRBD1. The J segment lost 8 bases and the V segment lost 4 bases, leaving 6 bases of the junction unmatched. The CDR3 runs to 13 residues. Germline values: CDR1 SQVTM, CDR2 ANQGSEA. The CDR3 protein is CSVVTGGGYEQFF. The CDR3 DNA is TGCAGCGTTGTAACAGGGGGCGGTTATGAGCAGTTCTTC.

The chain links TRBV10-2 to TRBJ2-5, with 7 bases that match TRBD2. The J segment lost 4 bases and the V segment lost 4 bases, leaving 3 bases of the junction unmatched. This CDR3 contains 13 residues. The V gene's germline CDR1 is WSHSY and CDR2 SAAADI. The CDR3 nucleotides are TGCGCCAGCAGTGCCGGGACTATAGAGACCCAGTACTTC. It yields the protein CASSAGTIETQYF.

The J gene is TRBJ2-7, the V gene TRBV4-1; 14 bases are shared with TRBD2. J gave up 0 bases and V 6 bases, and 10 bases lay outside the gene matches. Germline values: CDR1 MGHRA, CDR2 YSYEKL. CDR3 size: 18 residues. The CDR3 region is CASSHGTSGGKSSYEQYF. CDR3 nucleotides: TGCGCCAGCAGTCACGGGACTAGCGGGGGAAAAAGCTCCTACGAGCAGTACTTC.

This clone has only a few counts. V is TRBV12-3 or TRBV12-4 and J is TRBJ1-5; the D is unclear. V shed 8 bases and J shed 5 bases, with 13 bases lying between them. The CDR3 is made up of 13 amino acids. The CDR3 region is CASGRKADQPQHF. The CDR3 DNA reads as TGTGCCAGCGGCCGTAAGGCGGATCAGCCCCAGCATTTT.

CDR3 sequence reads: CASSLWGVSGTGNEQFF. In DNA, the CDR3 is TGCGCCAGCAGCTTGTGGGGAGTCAGCGGGACAGGGAATGAGCAGTTCTTC. The chain has TRBV5-1 and TRBJ2-1; 9 positions agree with TRBD1. The germline gives CDR1 SGHRS, CDR2 YFSETQ. This CDR3 is built from 17 residues. V lost 1 base and J lost 7; bases outside the gene matches: 12.

V gene TRBV7-8 combines with J gene TRBJ2-1; 10 bases align to TRBD2. The CDR3 is made up of 15 amino acids. V lost 3 bases to trimming and J lost 8 bases; unmatched junction nucleotides: 7. Germline V gives CDR1 SGHVS, CDR2 FQNEAQ. This CDR3 is CASSFLAGVIYEQFF. The CDR3 DNA reads TGTGCCAGCAGCTTTCTAGCGGGAGTTATATATGAGCAGTTCTTC.

This clone was picked up one time. The chain combines TRBV7-2 with TRBJ2-5; D may be TRBD2 (6 bases). The CDR3 runs 18 residues. The V end lost 4 bases, the J end lost 5 bases, and 26 bases lay between the germline ends. Germline V gene data show CDR1 as SGHTA and CDR2 as FQGNSA. The CDR3 spells CASSSRRGLTGGLETQYF. The DNA of the CDR3 is TGTGCCAGCAGCTCCCGAAGAGGCTTGACCGGGGGATTGGAGACCCAGTACTTC.

The CDR3 region has the DNA TGTGCCAGCAGCTACTCTTTCGGGCAGCCCCAGCATTTT. Translating gives CASSYSFGQPQHF. J is TRBJ1-5 and V is TRBV11-2; no clear D gene. The germline V gene has CDR1 SGHAT and CDR2 FQNNGV. Between the trimmed V and J ends, which lost 4 bases and 7 bases, there was a span of 11 bases. The CDR3 loop spans 13 amino acids.

The genes are TRBV30 and TRBJ2-5; possibly TRBD2 for D (6 bases). The CDR3 sequence is 15 residues long. The V and J ends lost 0 bases and 5 bases respectively, with 16 bases between them. Germline V gene sequence: CDR1 GTSNPN, CDR2 SVGIG (reference sequence). CDR3: CAWSVHGGARETQYF. DNA for the CDR3: TGTGCCTGGAGTGTACACGGAGGGGCACGGGAGACCCAGTACTTC. The full variable domain, with the rest looked up from reference TRBV30 and TRBJ2-5, is SQTIHQWPATLVQPVGSPLSLECTVEGTSNPNLYWYRQAAGRGLQLLFYSVGIGQISSEVPQNLSASRPQDRQFILSSKKLLLSDSGFYLCAWSVHGGARETQYFGPGTRLLVL.

The chain has TRBV9 and TRBJ2-1; D might be TRBD2 (6 bases). V was cut by 10 bases and J by 4 bases, with 15 bases left in between. This CDR3 is built from 13 residues. Germline V CDR1 and CDR2: SGDLS, YYNGEE. CDR3 in DNA: TGTGCCTCGTCGGGAGCATCATACAATGAGCAGTTCTTC. Translation: CASSGASYNEQFF.

This clone was counted once. The genes are TRBV2 and TRBJ1-5, with 8 bases identical to TRBD1. The CDR3 runs to 16 residues. CDR1 is SNHLY and CDR2 is FYNNEI in the germline V gene. V lost 8 bases and J lost 0; bases outside the gene matches: 9. The CDR3 DNA follows: TGTGCCAGCGGAAGAGACAGGGGTGTTAGCAATCAGCCCCAGCATTTT. It yields the protein CASGRDRGVSNQPQHF.

This clone was detected only once. The rearrangement joins TRBV6-5 to TRBJ1-1; the D is unclear. The CDR3 loop spans 12 amino acids. V lost 2 bases and J 7 bases, leaving 8 bases between the germline ends. The germline V gene has CDR1 MNHEY and CDR2 SVGAGI. The CDR3 nucleotides read TGTGCCAGCAGTTACCGAGGAGGTGAAGCTTTCTTT. It yields the protein CASSYRGGEAFF.

The J gene is TRBJ1-1, the V gene TRBV11-2; no reliable D call. Germline V gene sequence: CDR1 SGHAT, CDR2 FQNNGV. V was cut by 2 bases and J by 3 bases, with 7 bases left in between. CDR3 length: 13 residues. CDR3 nucleotides: TGTGCCAGCAGCTTAATAACAGACACTGAAGCTTTCTTT. As protein: CASSLITDTEAFF. Using reference TRBV11-2 and TRBJ1-1 for the parts outside the CDR3, the full variable domain is EAGVAQSPRYKIIEKRQSVAFWCNPISGHATLYWYQQILGQGPKLLIQFQNNGVVDDSQLPKDRFSAERLKGVDSTLKIQPAKLEDSAVYLCASSLITDTEAFFGQGTRLTVV.

This chain links TRBV28 with TRBJ2-2; D perhaps matches TRBD1 (6 bases). Germline values: CDR1 MDHEN, CDR2 SYDVKM. The CDR3 covers 12 residues. V was pared by 7 bases and J by 4 bases, with 7 bases between. The CDR3 sequence: CASTQGTGELFF. CDR3 in DNA: TGTGCCAGCACACAGGGCACCGGGGAGCTGTTTTTT.